This T cell receptor beta chain was obtained from a study of vaccination and CD4 T cells after COVID-19. Across the study: Convalescent cases consisted of six males and four females, of whom two were Hispanic. Typically, post-vaccine samples were obtained a median 72 days after dose two, within a range of 14 to 241.

A word on this clonotype: Its antigen is as yet unknown.

Treatment denoted: roughly 10-day PBMC culture with coronavirus spike peptide pools or control peptides (ViraFEST assay). Sequence data for DNA of cultured CD4+ T cells were generated by the Oncomine TCR Beta short-read assay. Scientists extracted genomic DNA from CD4+ T cells grown in culture. One entry per CDR3 protein, called by TCRdb with MiXCR from the PCR reads. The table records about 12,000 distinct CDR3 sequences, approximately 62% of them present only once. This receptor was obtained from a human donor who had recovered from COVID-19. Source material: CD4+ T cells from blood, cultured in vitro.

CDR3 DNA: TGTGCCAGCAGCTTACAGGGTTTCACTGAAGCTTTCTTT. Amino acid sequence: CASSLQGFTEAFF. The chain employs TRBV7-3 and TRBJ1-1; TRBD1 is a possible D gene (5 bases). Germline loops: CDR1 SGHTA, CDR2 FQGTGA. CDR3 size: 13 residues. Trimming removed 2 bases at V and 4 bases at J, with 8 bases between.